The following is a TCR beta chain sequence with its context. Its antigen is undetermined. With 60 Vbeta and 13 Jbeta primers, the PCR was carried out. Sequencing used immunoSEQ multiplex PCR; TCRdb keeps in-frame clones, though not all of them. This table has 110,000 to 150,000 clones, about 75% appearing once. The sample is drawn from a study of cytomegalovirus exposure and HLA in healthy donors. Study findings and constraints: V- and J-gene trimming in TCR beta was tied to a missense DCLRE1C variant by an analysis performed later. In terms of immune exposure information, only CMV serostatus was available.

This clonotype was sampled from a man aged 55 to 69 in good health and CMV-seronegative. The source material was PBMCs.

This chain's CDR3 is CASSVAGGDDTQYF. The CDR3 nucleotides are TGTGCCAGCAGTGTCGCGGGCGGGGACGATACGCAGTATTTT. This sequence joins TRBV6-4 and TRBJ2-3; D is perhaps TRBD2 (6 bases). This CDR3 region has 14 residues. Trimming removed 4 bases from V and 6 bases from J, with 14 bases in between. Germline CDR1 reads MRHNA; CDR2 reads SNTAGT.